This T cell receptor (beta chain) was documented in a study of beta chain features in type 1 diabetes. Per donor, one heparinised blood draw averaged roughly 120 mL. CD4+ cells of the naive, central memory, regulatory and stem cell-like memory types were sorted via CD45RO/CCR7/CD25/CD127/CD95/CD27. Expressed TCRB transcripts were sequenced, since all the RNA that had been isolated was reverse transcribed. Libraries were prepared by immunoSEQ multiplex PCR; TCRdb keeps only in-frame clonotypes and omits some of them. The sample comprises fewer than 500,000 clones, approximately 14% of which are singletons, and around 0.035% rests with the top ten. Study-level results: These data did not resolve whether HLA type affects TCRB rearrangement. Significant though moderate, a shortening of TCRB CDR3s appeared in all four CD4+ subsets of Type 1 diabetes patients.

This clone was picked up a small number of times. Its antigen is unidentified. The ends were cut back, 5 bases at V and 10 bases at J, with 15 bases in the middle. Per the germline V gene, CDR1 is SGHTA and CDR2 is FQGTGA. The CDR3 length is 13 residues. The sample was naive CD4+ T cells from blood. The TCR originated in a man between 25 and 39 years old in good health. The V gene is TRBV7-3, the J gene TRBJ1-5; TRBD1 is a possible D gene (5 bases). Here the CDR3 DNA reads TGTGCCAGCAGCCAATATCAGGGTTTACCCCAGCATTTT. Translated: CASSQYQGLPQHF.